Listed below are T cell receptor beta chains from one sample, sequenced in a study of CD8+ T cells in alopecia areata. TCRdb's table, derived via immunoSEQ multiplex PCR, lists solely in-frame clones and lacks some. The sample records approximately 200,000 clones, around 43% being singletons. The input for sequencing was CD4+ T cells sorted from blood, taken around week 36, from a patient treated with tofacitinib. The receptor set was obtained from a human donor with alopecia areata. CDR3s include the opening cysteine and the closing phenylalanine or tryptophan. A D gene is named only where the DNA matches it firmly. Expanded clones get a size class; other rows say once, few or many, or leave the size out.

size	V	length	J	D	DNA	CDR3
-	TRBV30	16	TRBJ2-5	-	TGTGCCTGGAGTGTTCCCCGGACAAGGTCCATTGGGACCCAGTACTTC	CAWSVPRTRSIGTQYF
few	TRBV4-3	19	TRBJ2-4	TRBD2	TGCGCCAGCAGCCCCACGACTAGCGGGCTTGCCGGGGTCAAAAACATTCAGTACTTC	CASSPTTSGLAGVKNIQYF
-	TRBV30	11	TRBJ2-4	-	TGTGCCTGGAGGGCTCACAACATTCAGTACTTC	CAWRAHNIQYF
-	TRBV5-6	17	TRBJ2-1	TRBD2	TGTGCCAGCAGCCCGGGGTTTAGCGGGGCGTCCTACAATGAGCAGTTCTTC	CASSPGFSGASYNEQFF
-	TRBV5-1	15	TRBJ2-7	TRBD2	TGCGCCAGCAGCGCCGCGGGGGGAGGACTCTACGAGCAGTACTTC	CASSAAGGGLYEQYF
-	TRBV27	15	TRBJ2-1	-	TGTGCCAGCAGTGGGACACCGGGACTCCTGAATGAGCAGTTCTTC	CASSGTPGLLNEQFF
-	TRBV6-5	13	TRBJ1-5	-	TGTGCCAGCAGTGAGACACGGAAACAGCCCCAGCATTTT	CASSETRKQPQHF
few	TRBV6-1	15	TRBJ1-3	-	TGTGCCAGCAGTGAACAGTTCTTCTCTGGAAACACCATATATTTT	CASSEQFFSGNTIYF
-	TRBV7-8	13	TRBJ2-7	TRBD2	TGTGCCAGCCGGACTAGCGGGAAGTTCGAGCAGTACTTC	CASRTSGKFEQYF
-	TRBV5-5	14	TRBJ1-1	TRBD1	TGTGCCAGCAGCTTGGTTCCCAGGGGGACTGAAGCTTTCTTT	CASSLVPRGTEAFF
few	TRBV5-1	14	TRBJ2-7	-	TGCGCCAGCAAGCCCGGCGACAGCTCCTACGAGCAGTACTTC	CASKPGDSSYEQYF
few	TRBV10-3	16	TRBJ2-1	TRBD1	TGTGCCATCAGTGACCGGACAGGACCCTCCTACAATGAGCAGTTCTTC	CAISDRTGPSYNEQFF
few	TRBV15	13	TRBJ1-1	-	TGTGCCACCAGCACTGGCCGGGTCACTGAAGCTTTCTTT	CATSTGRVTEAFF
-	TRBV18	9	TRBJ1-2	-	TGTGCCAGCTCCCCCCCCCTCGCCTTC	CASSPPLAF
few	TRBV7-2	14	TRBJ2-3	-	TGTGCCAGCAGCTTAGGGGCGGACACAGATACGCAGTATTTT	CASSLGADTDTQYF
-	TRBV19	15	TRBJ2-7	-	TGTGCCAGTAGTATACGAACGGGATTCTCCTACGAGCAGTACTTC	CASSIRTGFSYEQYF
-	TRBV28	14	TRBJ1-5	-	TGTGCCAGCAGTTTATTGGGGGGAGATCAGCCCCAGCATTTT	CASSLLGGDQPQHF
few	TRBV18	15	TRBJ1-1	-	TGTGCCAGCTCACCGATCTCAGGCCGGGGCACTGAAGCTTTCTTT	CASSPISGRGTEAFF
few	TRBV30	13	TRBJ2-7	-	TGTGCCTGGAGTAACACCTGGGGCCTCGAGCAGTACTTC	CAWSNTWGLEQYF
-	TRBV7-8	14	TRBJ2-3	-	TGTGCCAGCAGCTTACCCCGCGGTGCAGATACGCAGTATTTT	CASSLPRGADTQYF
-	TRBV6-1	14	TRBJ1-5	-	TGTGCCAGCAGTGAAGGAACAGTCAATCAGCCCCAGCATTTT	CASSEGTVNQPQHF
few	TRBV19	15	TRBJ2-6	-	TGTGCCAGTAGGGAAGGGGGCTCTGGGGCCAACGTCCTGACTTTC	CASREGGSGANVLTF
-	TRBV7-8	14	TRBJ2-4	-	TGTGCCAGCAGCCTCAGCCTAGCTGCAAACATTCAGTACTTC	CASSLSLAANIQYF
-	TRBV7-9	15	TRBJ2-5	TRBD1	TGTGCCAGCAGTCGAGACGGGACAGGGCGGGAGACCCAGTACTTC	CASSRDGTGRETQYF
-	TRBV11-2	17	TRBJ2-1	TRBD1	TGTGCCAGCAGCTTAAAATATGGACAGGGGCTTTACAATGAGCAGTTCTTC	CASSLKYGQGLYNEQFF
many	TRBV29-1	14	TRBJ2-5	TRBD2	TGCAGCGTCGTACCTAGCGGGAGGAAAGAGACCCAGTACTTC	CSVVPSGRKETQYF
-	TRBV4-1	14	TRBJ1-1	-	TGCGCCAGCAGCCTCGGACGGGAGAACACTGAAGCTTTCTTT	CASSLGRENTEAFF